One and the same sample provided the 18 T cell receptor beta chains below, sequenced in a study of beta chain features in type 1 diabetes. The whole isolated RNA underwent reverse transcription, so sequencing captured expressed TCRB transcripts. The protocol was immunoSEQ multiplex PCR, while the TCRdb copy is restricted to in-frame clones and leaves out a portion. Of roughly 150,000 clones in the sample, approximately 9% are singletons; the top ten hold 2% to 3%. The sequenced sample consisted of central memory CD4+ T cells from blood. The receptors stem from a woman aged 18-29 years in good health.

The J gene is TRBJ1-5, the V gene TRBV30; a possible D gene is TRBD1 (5 bases). Looked up from germline, CDR1 is GTSNPN and CDR2 is SVGIG (reference sequence). The CDR3 has 13 amino acids. The V end lost 2 bases, the J end lost 8 bases, and 13 bases lay between the germline ends. The CDR3 nucleotides read TGTGCCTGGAGTAATGGGGGGGGTGAGCCCCAGCATTTT. Protein sequence: CAWSNGGGEPQHF.

V is TRBV5-4 and J is TRBJ1-5; the match to TRBD1 covers 7 bases. The CDR3 loop spans 13 amino acids. In germline, CDR1 is SGHNT, CDR2 YYREEE (reference sequence). Trimming cost V 3 bases and J 6 bases; bases outside gene matches: 3. The CDR3 sequence is CASSSDRAQPQHF. The CDR3 coding sequence is TGTGCCAGCAGCTCCGACAGGGCTCAGCCCCAGCATTTT.

Only a few counts were recorded for this clone. V and J are TRBV28 and TRBJ2-3; 9 bases fit TRBD2. CDR3 size: 16 residues. V gave up 4 bases and J gave up 7 bases; unmatched junction bases: 12. Per germline, CDR1 MDHEN and CDR2 SYDVKM. The CDR3 region has the DNA TGTGCCAGCAGTTCCCGAGCGGGGGGCCAACCGTATACGCAGTATTTT. Translated: CASSSRAGGQPYTQYF.

This clone was observed a handful of times. Written as DNA, the CDR3 is TGTGCCAGCACCCTAACCCTAGGGGGCACAGATACGCAGTATTTT. The encoded protein is CASTLTLGGTDTQYF. The rearrangement links TRBV6-5 to TRBJ2-3; D is possibly TRBD1 (5 bases). CDR3 length: 15 amino acids. Looked up from germline, CDR1 is MNHEY and CDR2 is SVGAGI. V was shortened by 7 bases and J by 1 base, with 15 bases between the two germline ends.

This clone was seen a handful of times. The chain carries TRBV6-6 and TRBJ1-4; D remains ambiguous. The germline V gene encodes CDR1 MNHNY and CDR2 SVGAGI (reference sequence). V was pared by 8 bases and J by 6 bases, with 4 bases between. The CDR3 extends over 10 amino acids. CDR3 DNA: TGTGCCAGCTGGCATGAAAAACTGTTTTTT. Protein: CASWHEKLFF.

Here the CDR3 DNA reads TGTGCCACCCGCTGGACAGTAAATTCACCCCTCCACTTT. It translates to CATRWTVNSPLHF. V usage is TRBV15 and J usage is TRBJ1-6; TRBD1 might be the D (6 bases). Germline CDR1 is LNHNV and CDR2 is YYDKDF (reference sequence). The length of the CDR3 is 13 residues. Trimming cost V 8 bases and J 7 bases, with 12 bases left between them.

This sequence joins TRBV30 and TRBJ2-5; D might be TRBD2 (6 bases). Germline assignment: CDR1 GTSNPN and CDR2 SVGIG (reference sequence). The CDR3 sequence is 14 residues long. Trimming removed 2 bases at V and 1 base at J, with 11 bases between. In nucleotides, the CDR3 is TGTGCCTGGAGTACCGGAGGGGCCCAAGAGACCCAGTACTTC. This encodes CAWSTGGAQETQYF.

The chain uses TRBV7-9 and TRBJ1-5; D might be TRBD1 (6 bases). Germline lookup yields CDR1 SEHNR and CDR2 FQNEAQ (reference sequence). The CDR3 spans 14 residues. The V end lost 4 bases, the J end lost 4 bases, and 11 bases lay between the germline ends. The CDR3 loop reads CASSSTGKNQPQHF. CDR3 bases: TGTGCCAGCAGCTCCACAGGGAAGAATCAGCCCCAGCATTTT.

This clone showed up just a few times. The rearrangement links TRBV7-9 to TRBJ2-7; the match to TRBD1 covers 8 bases. CDR3 length: 13 amino acids. V trimming: 9 bases; J trimming: 3 bases; junction bases outside the gene matches: 7. Germline loops: CDR1 SEHNR, CDR2 FQNEAQ (reference sequence). DNA of the CDR3: TGTGCCAGTCGAGGACAGGGCCACTACGAGCAGTACTTC. This codes for CASRGQGHYEQYF.

This chain joins TRBV18 and TRBJ2-5, with 12 bases matching TRBD1. With 3 bases clipped from V and 4 bases from J, the junction kept 0 bases outside the gene matches. This CDR3 spans 14 amino acids. The germline V gene encodes CDR1 KGHSH and CDR2 LQKENI. CDR3 in amino acids: CASSPGQGAETQYF. The CDR3 DNA reads TGTGCCAGCTCACCGGGACAGGGGGCAGAGACCCAGTACTTC. Based on the CDR3 plus reference TRBV18 and TRBJ2-5, the full variable domain is NAGVMQNPRHLVRRRGQEARLRCSPMKGHSHVYWYRQLPEEGLKFMVYLQKENIIDESGMPKERFSAEFPKEGPSILRIQQVVRGDSAAYFCASSPGQGAETQYFGPGTRLLVL.

Turning to this clone: One end of the junction fails to match germline, which may point to a read error. V and J are TRBV7-2 and TRBJ1-6; weak D call: TRBD1 (5 bases). Per germline, CDR1 SGHTA and CDR2 FQGNSA. CDR3 size: 16 residues. The DNA of the CDR3 is TGCGCCAGCAGCCAAGTCAAGGGACTACCTAATTCACCCCTCCACTTT. This codes for CASSQVKGLPNSPLHF.

The chain uses TRBV30 and TRBJ2-3; tentatively, D is TRBD2 (5 bases). The CDR3 loop spans 12 amino acids. V was cut by 3 bases and J by 9 bases, with 13 bases left in between. CDR1 and CDR2 from the germline V gene are GTSNPN and SVGIG (reference sequence). CDR3 sequence: CAWRDSAKTQYF. The CDR3 DNA sequence: TGTGCCTGGAGGGACTCAGCGAAAACGCAGTATTTT.

V gene TRBV29-1 combines with J gene TRBJ1-2, with 8 nucleotides matching TRBD1. The V and J ends lost 5 bases and 5 bases, in that order; junction bases with no gene match: 10. Germline loops: CDR1 SQVTM, CDR2 ANQGSEA. The CDR3 has 14 residues. CDR3 sequence: CSVSRTGLGYGYTF. CDR3 DNA: TGCAGCGTTTCCAGGACAGGGCTAGGGTATGGCTACACCTTC.

This rearrangement joins TRBV7-3 to TRBJ2-5; a weak D match, TRBD2 (6 bases). Trimming cost V 2 bases and J 2 bases, with 9 bases left between them. Germline V gene sequence: CDR1 SGHTA, CDR2 FQGTGA. This CDR3 is 14 amino acids long. The CDR3 DNA follows: TGTGCCAGCAGCTTATATGGAGGGCAAGAGACCCAGTACTTC. Translating it yields CASSLYGGQETQYF.

This clone was seen more than once but under ten times. The rearrangement links TRBV30 to TRBJ1-4; D is perhaps TRBD1 (5 bases). This CDR3 has 14 amino acids. The germline V and J ends were trimmed by 3 bases and 8 bases, with 16 bases remaining between them. Germline CDR1 is GTSNPN and CDR2 is SVGIG (reference sequence). DNA for the CDR3: TGTGCCTGGAGCGACCTGGGGCTTAGGGAAAAACTGTTTTTT. The encoded protein is CAWSDLGLREKLFF. Looking up the rest from reference TRBV30 and TRBJ1-4 gives the full variable domain: SQTIHQWPATLVQPVGSPLSLECTVEGTSNPNLYWYRQAAGRGLQLLFYSVGIGQISSEVPQNLSASRPQDRQFILSSKKLLLSDSGFYLCAWSDLGLREKLFFGSGTQLSVL.

This clone was counted only a few times. The chain is built from TRBV7-9 and TRBJ2-1; a weak D match, TRBD2 (6 bases). The germline CDR1 and CDR2 sequences are SEHNR and FQNEAQ (reference sequence). CDR3 length equals 14 residues. Trimming left V 5 bases short and J 8 bases short, with 16 bases between. The CDR3 DNA reads as TGTGCCAGCAGCGGAGGAGGGTCGAGGGATGAGCAGTTCTTC. Encoded protein: CASSGGGSRDEQFF.

This chain connects TRBV29-1 to TRBJ1-4; the D is unclear. This CDR3 spans 12 amino acids. Germline CDR1 is SQVTM and CDR2 is ANQGSEA. The V end was cut by 2 bases, the J end by 6 bases, with 7 bases between. The CDR3 loop is CSVESSDEKLFF. The CDR3 nucleotides read TGCAGCGTTGAAAGTTCGGATGAAAAACTGTTTTTT.

This clone was counted between two and nine times. The V and J genes are TRBV14 and TRBJ2-7; D gene unclear. The V gene lost 0 bases and the J gene lost 7 bases, with 16 bases spanning the gap. Germline V gene sequence: CDR1 SGHDN, CDR2 FVKESK. CDR3 length: 15 amino acids. CDR3 bases: TGTGCCAGCAGCCAAGAGTCGCAGTTCCGATGGGAGCAGTACTTC. Protein: CASSQESQFRWEQYF.